The next 15 T cell receptor beta chains were all read from a single sample in a study of CD8 T cells in ankylosing spondylitis. TCRdb reprocessed the 5' RACE reads via MiXCR and lists one record per CDR3 protein. This table holds some 6,000 distinct CDR3 sequences, approximately 2.3% found once. The sample taken for sequencing was blood, either unsorted or a sorted T cell fraction (not recorded which). These receptors were obtained from a male donor with ankylosing spondylitis or in good health (not recorded which).

This clonotype was detected ten times or more. The V gene is TRBV9, the J gene TRBJ2-1, with 11 bases fitting TRBD1. V shed 4 bases, J shed 10 bases, and the junction held 4 bases outside the gene matches. CDR1 is SGDLS, CDR2 YYNGEE, per germline. The CDR3 loop spans 13 amino acids. This CDR3 is CASSLGTGGEQFF. Here the CDR3 DNA reads TGTGCCAGCAGCCTTGGGACAGGGGGGGAGCAGTTCTTC.

This clonotype ranks as medium-sized (0.01 to 0.1%). This chain links TRBV9 with TRBJ2-3; TRBD2 agrees at 7 bases. CDR3 length: 16 residues. The V segment lost 0 bases and the J segment 1 base; nucleotides outside the gene matches: 5. Germline V CDR1 and CDR2: SGDLS, YYNGEE. The DNA for the CDR3 is TGTGCCAGCAGCGTAGAGGCGGGAGCCCGCACAGATACGCAGTATTTT. Translation: CASSVEAGARTDTQYF.

This clonotype has a count of ten or more. The chain is built from TRBV9 and TRBJ2-1, with 7 nucleotides matching TRBD1. V gave up 0 bases and J gave up 5 bases; unmatched junction bases: 2. CDR1 is SGDLS, CDR2 YYNGEE, per germline. The CDR3 length is 14 residues. CDR3 bases: TGTGCCAGCAGCGTAGGCACAGGGGACAATGAGCAGTTCTTC. Translation gives CASSVGTGDNEQFF.

In this sample, this clonotype is medium-sized (0.01 to 0.1%). V and J are TRBV9 and TRBJ2-2; weak D call: TRBD2 (6 bases). Germline-derived CDR1 and CDR2 are SGDLS and YYNGEE. V lost 4 bases, J lost 6 bases, and 13 bases lay in between. This CDR3 is 14 amino acids long. CDR3 sequence: CASSRDSQPGELFF. The CDR3 DNA reads TGTGCCAGCAGCCGGGACTCGCAACCCGGGGAGCTGTTTTTT.

This clonotype came up many times. This sequence joins TRBV9 and TRBJ1-2; TRBD1 agrees at 8 bases. This CDR3 contains 15 residues. Germline V gene sequence: CDR1 SGDLS, CDR2 YYNGEE. Losses at the gene ends were 6 bases for V and 4 bases for J; bases not matched to a gene: 11. CDR3 DNA: TGTGCCAGCACCAAATCCGACAGGGGAGTCTATGGCTACACCTTC. Its protein is CASTKSDRGVYGYTF.

This clonotype was seen at least ten times. A read error may account for a junction end that differs from germline. The gene calls are TRBV9 and TRBJ2-6; the D gene is possibly TRBD1 (5 bases). CDR1 is SGDLS, CDR2 YYNGEE, per germline. This CDR3 contains 14 residues. For the CDR3, the DNA is TGTGCCAGCAACCAGGGTTCTGGGGCCAACTTCCTGACTTTC. It encodes CASNQGSGANFLTF.

This clonotype has at least ten counts. This chain uses TRBV9 with TRBJ2-1; D might be TRBD1 (6 bases). Germline loops: CDR1 SGDLS, CDR2 YYNGEE. Trimming shortened V by 4 bases and J by 4 bases, and 9 bases separated the two germline ends. The CDR3 has 13 residues. CDR3 in amino acids: CASSLTGYNEQFF. The CDR3 DNA reads as TGTGCCAGCAGCCTCACAGGGTACAATGAGCAGTTCTTC.

V usage is TRBV9 and J usage is TRBJ2-3; D gene ambiguous. The CDR3 covers 14 residues. Germline CDR1 and CDR2: SGDLS and YYNGEE. V lost 4 bases to trimming and J lost 4 bases, with 13 bases between them. CDR3 coding DNA: TGTGCCAGCAGCAAATCAAAATCCCCAGATACGCAGTATTTT. This translates into CASSKSKSPDTQYF. Based on the CDR3 plus reference TRBV9 and TRBJ2-3, the full variable domain is DSGVTQTPKHLITATGQRVTLRCSPRSGDLSVYWYQQSLDQGLQFLIQYYNGEERAKGNILERFSAQQFPDLHSELNLSSLELGDSALYFCASSKSKSPDTQYFGPGTRLTVL.

This clonotype was counted at least ten times. The rearrangement links TRBV9 to TRBJ1-1; D unclear. Per germline, CDR1 SGDLS and CDR2 YYNGEE. Trimming cost V 0 bases and J 1 base, with 7 bases left between them. This CDR3 has 14 residues. Written as DNA, the CDR3 is TGTGCCAGCAGCGTAGTCGCCGGGAACACTGAAGCTTTCTTT. Its translation: CASSVVAGNTEAFF. The complete variable domain, with remaining parts taken from reference TRBV9 and TRBJ1-1, reads DSGVTQTPKHLITATGQRVTLRCSPRSGDLSVYWYQQSLDQGLQFLIQYYNGEERAKGNILERFSAQQFPDLHSELNLSSLELGDSALYFCASSVVAGNTEAFFGQGTRLTVV.

This clonotype showed up many times. The V call is TRBV9, the J call TRBJ1-4, with unresolved D. In germline, CDR1 is SGDLS, CDR2 YYNGEE. V was trimmed by 3 bases and J by 8 bases, leaving 11 bases between them. This CDR3 comprises 13 residues. This CDR3 is CASSAPGVEKLFF. The CDR3 nucleotides read TGTGCCAGCAGCGCCCCGGGCGTCGAAAAACTGTTTTTT.

By share, this clonotype counts as medium-sized. The J gene is TRBJ2-2, the V gene TRBV9; tentative D call: TRBD1 (6 bases). The CDR3 length is 14 residues. Trimming took 0 bases from V and 4 from J, leaving 7 bases between them. Looked up from germline, CDR1 is SGDLS and CDR2 is YYNGEE. In nucleotides, the CDR3 is TGTGCCAGCAGCGTAGGGACAGCCACCGGGGAGCTGTTTTTT. Protein sequence: CASSVGTATGELFF.

Sample share makes this clonotype medium-sized. The rearrangement uses TRBV9 and TRBJ2-1; 9 bases align to TRBD2. CDR3 length equals 14 residues. Per the germline V gene, CDR1 is SGDLS and CDR2 is YYNGEE. The V segment lost 3 bases and the J segment 9 bases; nucleotides outside the gene matches: 7. The CDR3 spells CASSAEIAGAEQFF. Written as DNA, the CDR3 is TGTGCCAGCAGCGCCGAAATAGCGGGAGCTGAGCAGTTCTTC.

This clonotype has a count of ten or more. V gene TRBV9 combines with J gene TRBJ2-2, with 7 nucleotides matching TRBD2. The CDR3 consists of 13 residues. Germline lookup yields CDR1 SGDLS and CDR2 YYNGEE. The J segment lost 8 bases and the V segment lost 3 bases, leaving 4 bases of the junction unmatched. Here the CDR3 reads CASSAGLMGELFF. The CDR3 nucleotides read TGTGCCAGCAGCGCGGGACTAATGGGGGAGCTGTTTTTT.

CDR3 amino acids: CASSVTGLADEQFF. In DNA form, the CDR3 reads TGTGCCAGCAGCGTTACGGGACTAGCGGATGAGCAGTTCTTC. The chain combines TRBV9 with TRBJ2-1; TRBD2 matches at 11 bases. The CDR3 is 14 amino acids. The V segment lost 2 bases and the J segment 8 bases; nucleotides outside the gene matches: 3. The germline V gene encodes CDR1 SGDLS and CDR2 YYNGEE.

The sample holds many counts of this clonotype. The chain is built from TRBV9 and TRBJ2-7; tentatively, D is TRBD2 (6 bases). This CDR3 has 15 amino acids. V lost 2 bases and J 0 bases, leaving 12 bases between the germline ends. Germline values: CDR1 SGDLS, CDR2 YYNGEE. The CDR3: CASSVGGTFSYEQYF. CDR3 bases: TGTGCCAGCAGCGTCGGAGGGACCTTCTCCTACGAGCAGTACTTC.